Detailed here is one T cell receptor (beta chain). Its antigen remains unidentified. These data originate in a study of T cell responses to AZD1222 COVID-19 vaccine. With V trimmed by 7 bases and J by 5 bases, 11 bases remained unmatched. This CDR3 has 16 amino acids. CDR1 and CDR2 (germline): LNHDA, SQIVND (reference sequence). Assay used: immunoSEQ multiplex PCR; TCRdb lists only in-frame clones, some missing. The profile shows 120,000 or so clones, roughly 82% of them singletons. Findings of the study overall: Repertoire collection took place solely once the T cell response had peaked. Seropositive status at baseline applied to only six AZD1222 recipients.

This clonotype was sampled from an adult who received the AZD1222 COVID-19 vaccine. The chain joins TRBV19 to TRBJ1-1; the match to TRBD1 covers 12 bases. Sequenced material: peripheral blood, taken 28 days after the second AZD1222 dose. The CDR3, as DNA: TGTGCCAGTACGGGGACAGGGGGCAGGCAGAATACTGAAGCTTTCTTT. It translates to CASTGTGGRQNTEAFF.